These 3 T cell receptor beta chains were sequenced from one sample in a study of beta chain features in type 1 diabetes. The whole isolated RNA underwent reverse transcription, so sequencing captured expressed TCRB transcripts. Here immunoSEQ multiplex PCR was the method, and the copy in TCRdb shows in-frame clones only, minus some. The sample has around 450,000 clones, over 10% seen once. Source material: naive CD4+ T cells from blood. Receptor source: a young woman in good health.

The sample holds many counts of this clone. CDR3 sequence: CSVVSYSYNEQFF. Here the CDR3 DNA reads TGCAGCGTTGTGTCTTACTCCTACAATGAGCAGTTCTTC. The chain carries TRBV29-1 and TRBJ2-1; the D is unclear. From germline, CDR1 is SQVTM and CDR2 ANQGSEA. V dropped 4 bases and J dropped 0 bases, with 7 bases sitting between them. This CDR3 contains 13 residues.

This clone turned up a few times. The chain employs TRBV30 and TRBJ2-5; maybe TRBD2 (5 bases). This CDR3 contains 13 residues. V shed 0 bases and J shed 0 bases, with 5 bases lying between them. Germline CDR1 reads GTSNPN; CDR2 reads SVGIG (reference sequence). The CDR3 loop is CAWSVDYQETQYF. The CDR3 nucleotides are TGTGCCTGGAGTGTGGACTACCAAGAGACCCAGTACTTC.

The chain couples TRBV7-2 to TRBJ2-1; D remains unclear. The CDR3 length is 14 residues. Germline CDR1 and CDR2: SGHTA and FQGNSA. Trimming took off 3 bases at V and 10 bases at J, with 16 bases between the two ends. DNA of the CDR3: TGTGCCAGCAGCTTCTCGGACCGTTTAGGGGAGCAGTTCTTC. It specifies CASSFSDRLGEQFF.